This T cell receptor beta chain was sequenced in a study of OX40 agonist ivuxolimab in advanced cancers. The wider study: Patients were roughly 81% male with ages about 23 to 79, mean about 60. Study-wide findings and caveats: The CD4+ and CD8+ T cells in the blood had expanded clonally by week 6 at 0.1 to 3.0 mg/kg. Relative to CD4+ cells, CD8+ T cells on average had more expanded clones.

As for this clone: Its antigen is still unknown.

Repertoires were generated with immunoSEQ multiplex PCR, while TCRdb's copy carries only in-frame clones and drops some. Of around 88,000 clones in the sample, roughly 94% were seen once. This receptor was identified in an adult with an advanced solid tumor such as melanoma, head and neck, liver or kidney cancer. The source was CD4+ or CD8+ T cells sorted from blood, collected in a trial of the OX40 agonist ivuxolimab.

This CDR3 reads CASSPRGGDEQFF. CDR3 DNA sequence: TGTGCCAGCTCACCAAGGGGGGGCGATGAGCAGTTCTTC. The gene calls are TRBV18 and TRBJ2-1, with D perhaps TRBD2 (7 bases). The germline V and J ends were trimmed by 2 bases and 8 bases, with 10 bases remaining between them. Germline CDR1 and CDR2: KGHSH and LQKENI. The CDR3 length is 13 residues.